The entry below describes one TCR beta chain. The RNA, roughly 0.45 to 1 ug, was put through reverse transcription using random hexamers. TCRdb ran MiXCR on the immunoSEQ multiplex PCR reads and lists one entry per CDR3 protein. The data show some 160,000 distinct CDR3 sequences, 90% to 95% seen once. The CDR3 spans 14 residues. Trimming cost V 4 bases and J 6 bases, with 13 bases left between them. Per germline, CDR1 SGHKS and CDR2 YYEKEE (reference sequence). This entry comes from a study of CD8 T cells in Susac syndrome. This TCR was sampled from a human donor in good health. Material: CD4+ T cells from PBMCs. V and J are TRBV5-5 and TRBJ2-2, with D perhaps given as TRBD1 or TRBD2 (5 bases each). The CDR3 reads CASSQTPGPGELFF. The DNA for the CDR3 is TGTGCCAGCAGCCAAACCCCGGGGCCCGGGGAGCTGTTTTTT.